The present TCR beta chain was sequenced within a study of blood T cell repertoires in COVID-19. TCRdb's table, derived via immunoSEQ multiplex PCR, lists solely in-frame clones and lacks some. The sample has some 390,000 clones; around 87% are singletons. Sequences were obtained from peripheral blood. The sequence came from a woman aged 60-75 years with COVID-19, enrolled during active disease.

The CDR3 protein is CASSLTGGQDTQYF. The CDR3 DNA follows: TGTGCCAGCAGCTTGACGGGGGGACAAGATACGCAGTATTTT. J is TRBJ2-3 and V is TRBV5-5, with D maybe TRBD2 (7 bases). Trimming cost V 1 base and J 5 bases, with 11 bases left between them. The CDR3 sequence is 14 residues long. Germline V CDR1 and CDR2: SGHKS, YYEKEE (reference sequence).